These 30 T cell receptor beta chains were sequenced from one sample in a study of chemoradiotherapy in HPV16-positive cancers. Assay: immunoSEQ multiplex PCR; the TCRdb copy retains only in-frame clones and omits some. The sample includes 15,000 or so clones, roughly three quarters seen only once; the top ten take 9.5% to 12%. Collection took place from a patient who underwent chemoradiotherapy. All receptors derive from a human donor with HPV-associated anogenital cancer.

The chain couples TRBV6-5 to TRBJ1-2; D is ambiguous. The CDR3 sequence is 11 residues long. CDR1 MNHEY and CDR2 SVGAGI come from the germline V gene. Trimming pared 8 bases from V and 7 bases from J, leaving 11 bases between. CDR3 residues: CASRGNGGYTF. CDR3 bases: TGTGCCAGCCGGGGAAATGGTGGCTACACCTTC.

This chain's CDR3 is CASSRLEKGQYF. The CDR3 DNA follows: TGTGCCAGCTCCAGGTTAGAGAAAGGGCAGTACTTC. The chain recombines TRBV2 with TRBJ2-7; D remains unclear. V was shortened by 8 bases and J by 9 bases, with 17 bases between the two germline ends. CDR1 and CDR2 (germline): SNHLY, FYNNEI. The CDR3 length is 12 residues.

The gene calls are TRBV9 and TRBJ2-2; maybe TRBD2 (5 bases). Germline CDR1 reads SGDLS; CDR2 reads YYNGEE. Trimming pared 0 bases from V and 3 bases from J, leaving 12 bases between. This CDR3 has 16 amino acids. The DNA of the CDR3 is TGTGCCAGCAGCGTAGTGGGAGCCTTGGACACCGGGGAGCTGTTTTTT. Translated: CASSVVGALDTGELFF.

This clone was picked up one time. This chain joins TRBV27 and TRBJ2-5; 7 bases align to TRBD1. Germline loops: CDR1 MNHEY, CDR2 SMNVEV (reference sequence). The J segment lost 4 bases and the V segment lost 6 bases, leaving 8 bases of the junction unmatched. This CDR3 spans 14 amino acids. CDR3 amino acids: CASSPTGKRETQYF. CDR3 coding DNA: TGTGCCAGCAGCCCGACAGGGAAGAGAGAGACCCAGTACTTC.

V gene TRBV7-8 combines with J gene TRBJ1-1; D not certain. The CDR3 contains 13 residues. Germline V gene sequence: CDR1 SGHVS, CDR2 FQNEAQ. V lost 2 bases to trimming and J lost 1 base, with 5 bases between them. The DNA for the CDR3 is TGTGCCAGCAGCTTACTAGAGAACACTGAAGCTTTCTTT. Protein product: CASSLLENTEAFF.

This clone has only a few counts. DNA of the CDR3: TGTGCCAGCCGAGGTAGAGCCTACGAGCAGTACTTC. It codes for CASRGRAYEQYF. The chain has TRBV6-1 and TRBJ2-7; no firm D call. The germline CDR1 and CDR2 sequences are MNHNS and SASEGT. The V end was cut by 8 bases, the J end by 2 bases, with 10 bases between. The CDR3 is 12 amino acids.

The V gene is TRBV9, the J gene TRBJ2-1; TRBD2 matches at 8 bases. Germline-derived CDR1 and CDR2 are SGDLS and YYNGEE. The CDR3 runs 18 residues. V shed 3 bases and J 2 bases; nucleotides not matched to a gene: 13. The CDR3 sequence is CASSANPRTSGAYNEQFF. Written as DNA, the CDR3 is TGTGCCAGCAGCGCAAACCCTAGAACTAGCGGTGCCTACAATGAGCAGTTCTTC.

This clone has more than one count but fewer than ten. The chain couples TRBV14 to TRBJ2-7, with unresolved D. The germline CDR1 and CDR2 sequences are SGHDN and FVKESK. Trimming shortened V by 4 bases and J by 7 bases, and 14 bases separated the two germline ends. There are 13 residues in the CDR3. CDR3 nucleotide sequence: TGTGCCAGCAGCCGTCTCCTCTCTTCGGAGCAGTACTTC. It codes for CASSRLLSSEQYF. Full variable domain (remainder filled in from reference TRBV14 and TRBJ2-7): EAGVTQFPSHSVIEKGQTVTLRCDPISGHDNLYWYRRVMGKEIKFLLHFVKESKQDESGMPNNRFLAERTGGTYSTLKVQPAELEDSGVYFCASSRLLSSEQYFGPGTRLTVT.

The V call is TRBV5-1, the J call TRBJ2-6; D is perhaps TRBD1 (5 bases). The CDR3 is made up of 16 amino acids. The V end lost 1 base, the J end lost 4 bases, and 12 bases lay between the germline ends. Germline V lookup: CDR1 SGHRS, CDR2 YFSETQ. In DNA, the CDR3 is TGCGCCAGCAGCTTGAAGGCAGGGTCAGGGGCCAACGTCCTGACTTTC. It specifies CASSLKAGSGANVLTF.

With regard to this clone: The same CDR3 arises from other DNA sequences in this sample as well. The genes are TRBV4-3 and TRBJ1-4; D might be TRBD1 (5 bases). The CDR3 has 16 residues. CDR1 and CDR2 (germline): LGHNA, YSLEER. Trimming left V 0 bases short and J 0 bases short, with 8 bases between. Here the CDR3 DNA reads TGCGCCAGCAGCCAAGATTTAGGGGCAACTAATGAAAAACTGTTTTTT. Translating gives CASSQDLGATNEKLFF.

The CDR3 nucleotides are TGTGCCAGCAGCTTAGGCACCAGGGCCTACGAGCAGTACTTC. Its protein product is CASSLGTRAYEQYF. The V gene is TRBV11-2, the J gene TRBJ2-7, with D possibly being TRBD1 (5 bases). This CDR3 has 14 amino acids. Germline CDR1 reads SGHAT; CDR2 reads FQNNGV. V was cut by 1 base and J by 2 bases, with 9 bases left in between.

This chain uses TRBV27 with TRBJ2-5; 10 bases match TRBD2. Germline V CDR1 and CDR2: MNHEY, SMNVEV (reference sequence). With 0 bases clipped from V and 11 bases from J, the junction kept 9 bases outside the gene matches. This CDR3 is built from 15 residues. The CDR3, as DNA: TGTGCCAGCAGTTTATCATGGGCTAGCGGGGGCCAGCAGTACTTC. Residues: CASSLSWASGGQQYF.

The rearrangement uses TRBV7-2 and TRBJ1-6; D gene uncertain. The CDR3 is 13 residues long. V lost 5 bases, J lost 4 bases, and 6 bases lay in between. Germline CDR1 and CDR2: SGHTA and FQGNSA. The DNA for the CDR3 is TGTGCCAGCAGCCCCCCATATAATTCACCCCTCCACTTT. This encodes CASSPPYNSPLHF.

This rearrangement joins TRBV4-3 to TRBJ1-4; 7 bases map to TRBD1. This CDR3 spans 16 amino acids. Per germline, CDR1 LGHNA and CDR2 YSLEER. Germline trimming cut 3 bases from V and 4 bases from J; bases unmatched to any gene: 8. This chain's CDR3 is CASSQPSGQLNEKLFF. The CDR3 nucleotides read TGCGCCAGCAGCCAGCCCTCGGGACAGCTTAATGAAAAACTGTTTTTT.

This clone has only one observation. This chain connects TRBV6-5 to TRBJ2-5, with 7 bases matching TRBD1. The DNA matches TRBJ2-7 better at its end, which makes the J call doubtful. The CDR3 runs to 13 residues. Germline CDR1 is MNHEY and CDR2 is SVGAGI. The CDR3 nucleotides are TGTGCCAGCAGACACCGGGACAGCTACGAGCAGTACTTC. Translation: CASRHRDSYEQYF.

This chain uses TRBV9 with TRBJ1-2; 7 positions match TRBD1. Per germline, CDR1 SGDLS and CDR2 YYNGEE. Trimming took 1 base from V and 8 from J; bases not matched to a gene: 20. The CDR3 runs 18 residues. The CDR3 DNA is TGTGCCAGCAGCGTATCCCGGGCAGGGGGTTTATCTTCTGGAGGCTACACCTTC. It is translated as CASSVSRAGGLSSGGYTF.

The rearrangement joins TRBV5-1 to TRBJ2-4; D might be TRBD2 (5 bases). The CDR3 extends over 15 amino acids. The ends were cut back, 0 bases at V and 2 bases at J, with 9 bases in the middle. The germline V gene encodes CDR1 SGHRS and CDR2 YFSETQ. CDR3 loop: CASSLDEGTKNIQYF. The CDR3 bases are TGCGCCAGCAGCTTGGATGAGGGAACCAAAAACATTCAGTACTTC.

The CDR3 sequence: CASSLWGAEYGELFF. The CDR3 DNA reads TGTGCCAGCAGCCTCTGGGGCGCCGAATACGGGGAGCTGTTTTTT. The chain joins TRBV11-3 to TRBJ2-2, with TRBD1 as a possible D gene (5 bases). The CDR3 is 15 amino acids. Per the germline V gene, CDR1 is SGHNT and CDR2 is YENEEA. V was trimmed by 5 bases and J by 7 bases, leaving 17 bases between them.

The chain is built from TRBV6-6 and TRBJ1-4; no firm D call. Germline assignment: CDR1 MNHNY and CDR2 SVGAGI (reference sequence). V lost 0 bases to trimming and J lost 6 bases, with 8 bases between them. CDR3 length equals 14 residues. The DNA for the CDR3 is TGTGCCAGCAGTTACTCAGGATGGGATGAAAAACTGTTTTTT. Translated: CASSYSGWDEKLFF.

CDR3 nucleotide sequence: TGCGCCAGCAGCAGAAGGACGGGCTCCTATAATTCACCCCTCCACTTT. Residues: CASSRRTGSYNSPLHF. The rearrangement joins TRBV5-1 to TRBJ1-6; D unresolved. Trimming removed 4 bases at V and 0 bases at J, with 11 bases between. Per the germline V gene, CDR1 is SGHRS and CDR2 is YFSETQ. The CDR3 is made up of 16 amino acids.

The chain links TRBV5-5 to TRBJ1-2, with D unclear. The CDR3 extends over 13 amino acids. Trimming left V 0 bases short and J 1 base short, with 4 bases between. Germline CDR1 reads SGHKS; CDR2 reads YYEKEE (reference sequence). The CDR3 region is CASSLAVNYGYTF. CDR3 nucleotides: TGTGCCAGCAGCTTGGCAGTTAACTATGGCTACACCTTC.

This clone was observed a single time. This chain uses TRBV7-6 with TRBJ1-2, with D unresolved. The CDR3 consists of 14 residues. Trimming took 1 base from V and 7 from J, leaving 13 bases between them. Germline values: CDR1 SGHVS, CDR2 FNYEAQ. The CDR3 sequence: CASSLVVGDGGYTF. CDR3 DNA sequence: TGTGCCAGCAGCTTAGTAGTGGGCGATGGTGGCTACACCTTC.

There are a few counts of this clone. V gene TRBV2 combines with J gene TRBJ2-1, with 8 bases fitting TRBD2. The CDR3 runs to 13 residues. The germline V gene encodes CDR1 SNHLY and CDR2 FYNNEI. Trimming took 8 bases from V and 6 from J; bases not matched to a gene: 6. This chain's CDR3 is CASLGTSPNEQFF. The CDR3 DNA reads TGTGCCAGCTTGGGGACTAGTCCCAATGAGCAGTTCTTC.

J is TRBJ2-7 and V is TRBV13; D unresolved. Trimming took off 0 bases at V and 2 bases at J, with 8 bases between the two ends. This CDR3 spans 14 amino acids. Germline CDR1 reads PRHDT; CDR2 reads FYEKMQ (reference sequence). The CDR3, as DNA: TGTGCCAGCAGCTTAGGTGGGATCCCCTACGAGCAGTACTTC. This encodes CASSLGGIPYEQYF.

V usage is TRBV23-1 and J usage is TRBJ1-1; D gene ambiguous. Being an ORF, TRBV23-1 has a function that is uncertain. The V end lost 7 bases, the J end lost 0 bases, and 12 bases lay between the germline ends. This CDR3 is built from 14 residues. The DNA for the CDR3 is TGCGCCAGCACACCGGAGATCATGAACACTGAAGCTTTCTTT. It is translated as CASTPEIMNTEAFF.

This chain links TRBV4-2 with TRBJ1-1; D unresolved. V was pared by 4 bases and J by 3 bases, with 9 bases between. Germline assignment: CDR1 LGHNA and CDR2 YNFKEQ. This CDR3 is built from 13 residues. This chain's CDR3 is CASSPPEDTEAFF. CDR3 coding DNA: TGTGCCAGCAGCCCCCCCGAGGACACTGAAGCTTTCTTT.

The chain recombines TRBV2 with TRBJ2-3, with D unresolved. Between the trimmed V and J ends, which lost 7 bases and 1 base, there was a span of 9 bases. Germline V gives CDR1 SNHLY, CDR2 FYNNEI. The CDR3 spans 13 residues. The CDR3 DNA reads as TGTGCCAGCAATTGGAGAGGCACAGATACGCAGTATTTT. This codes for CASNWRGTDTQYF. The variable domain in full, completed from reference TRBV2 and TRBJ2-3, reads EPEVTQTPSHQVTQMGQEVILRCVPISNHLYFYWYRQILGQKVEFLVSFYNNEISEKSEIFDDQFSVERPDGSNFTLKIRSTKLEDSAMYFCASNWRGTDTQYFGPGTRLTVL.

Here the CDR3 DNA reads TGCGCCAGCAGTCTGCCGAGGGATGAGCAGTTCTTC. This encodes CASSLPRDEQFF. The chain links TRBV23-1 to TRBJ2-1, with a possible D match to TRBD2 (5 bases). TRBV23-1 is identified as an open reading frame with a role that is uncertain. The CDR3 has 12 residues. Trimming left V 4 bases short and J 8 bases short, with 9 bases between.

This clone was seen more than once but under ten times. The gene calls are TRBV30 and TRBJ2-2; weak D call: TRBD1 (7 bases). The CDR3 is 12 residues long. The germline V gene has CDR1 GTSNPN and CDR2 SVGIG (reference sequence). The V gene lost 5 bases and the J gene lost 6 bases, with 10 bases spanning the gap. CDR3 sequence reads: CAWDREAGELFF. The DNA of the CDR3 is TGTGCCTGGGACAGGGAGGCCGGGGAGCTGTTTTTT.

The CDR3 nucleotides read TGTGCCAGCAGTTCGAGCGGGGGGACCTACGAGCAGTACTTC. This codes for CASSSSGGTYEQYF. This rearrangement joins TRBV28 to TRBJ2-7, with TRBD2 identical over 9 bases. Germline assignment: CDR1 MDHEN and CDR2 SYDVKM. The CDR3 is 14 residues long. Germline trimming cut 4 bases from V and 2 bases from J; bases unmatched to any gene: 3.